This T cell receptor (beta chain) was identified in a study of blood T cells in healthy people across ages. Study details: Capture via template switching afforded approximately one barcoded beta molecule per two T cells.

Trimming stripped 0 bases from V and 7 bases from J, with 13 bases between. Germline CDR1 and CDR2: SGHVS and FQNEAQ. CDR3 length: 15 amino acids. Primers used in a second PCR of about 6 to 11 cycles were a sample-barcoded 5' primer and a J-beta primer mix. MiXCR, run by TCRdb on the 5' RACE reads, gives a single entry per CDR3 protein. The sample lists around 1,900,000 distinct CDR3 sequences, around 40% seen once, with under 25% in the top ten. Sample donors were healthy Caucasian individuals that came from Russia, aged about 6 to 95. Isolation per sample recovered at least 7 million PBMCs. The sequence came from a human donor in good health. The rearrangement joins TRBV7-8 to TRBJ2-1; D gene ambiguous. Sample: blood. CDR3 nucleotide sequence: TGTGCCAGCAGCTTAGCAAGGAGCATCCTGAATGAGCAGTTCTTC. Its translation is CASSLARSILNEQFF.